Following are 32 T cell receptor beta chains from one sample sequenced in a study of blood T cell repertoires in COVID-19. Repertoires were generated with immunoSEQ multiplex PCR, while TCRdb's copy carries only in-frame clones and drops some. This sample has around 180,000 clones; roughly nine tenths occur once, and the top ten carry approximately 2.9%. The specimen was peripheral blood. These receptor sequences come from a woman aged 25 to 39 with active or convalescent COVID-19.

The chain uses TRBV28 and TRBJ1-5, with D tentatively TRBD1 (6 bases). Germline values: CDR1 MDHEN, CDR2 SYDVKM. The CDR3 runs 15 residues. Trimming stripped 2 bases from V and 4 bases from J, with 12 bases between. This chain's CDR3 is CASSLRGQSNQPQHF. CDR3 sequence (DNA): TGTGCCAGCAGTTTAAGAGGACAGTCAAATCAGCCCCAGCATTTT.

The J gene is TRBJ2-1, the V gene TRBV19, with 8 positions matching TRBD2. Per the germline V gene, CDR1 is LNHDA and CDR2 is SQIVND (reference sequence). With 2 bases clipped from V and 8 bases from J, the junction kept 2 bases outside the gene matches. The CDR3 contains 13 residues. DNA of the CDR3: TGTGCCAGTAGTATAACACTAGCGGATGAGCAGTTCTTC. Its translation: CASSITLADEQFF.

J is TRBJ1-3 and V is TRBV28, with TRBD1 identical over 8 bases. The CDR3 totals 14 residues. The germline V gene encodes CDR1 MDHEN and CDR2 SYDVKM. The V and J ends lost 5 bases and 2 bases, in that order; junction bases with no gene match: 2. The CDR3 is CASSTGGTGNTIYF. The CDR3 nucleotides are TGTGCCAGCAGTACAGGGGGTACTGGAAACACCATATATTTT.

The chain joins TRBV5-1 to TRBJ2-1, with 9 bases identical to TRBD2. CDR3 length: 14 residues. In germline, CDR1 is SGHRS, CDR2 YFSETQ. Trimming cost V 2 bases and J 8 bases; bases outside gene matches: 5. CDR3 protein: CASSFFAGGDEQFF. In nucleotides, the CDR3 is TGCGCCAGCAGCTTTTTCGCGGGAGGGGATGAGCAGTTCTTC.

In its sample, this clone was seen once. The chain couples TRBV5-6 to TRBJ2-7; 7 nucleotides match TRBD1. J was trimmed by 0 bases and V by 2 bases; bases with no gene match: 8. This CDR3 region has 16 residues. Germline V gene data show CDR1 as SGHDT and CDR2 as YYEEEE. The CDR3 protein is CASSFTGVLYSYEQYF. Here the CDR3 DNA reads TGTGCCAGCAGCTTTACAGGGGTCCTTTACTCCTACGAGCAGTACTTC.

This clone was recorded only once. The J gene is TRBJ2-7, the V gene TRBV11-2; D ambiguous. CDR3 size: 12 residues. The germline CDR1 and CDR2 sequences are SGHAT and FQNNGV. V dropped 1 base and J dropped 2 bases, with 3 bases sitting between them. The chain's CDR3 is CASSLAAYEQYF. The CDR3 DNA reads TGTGCCAGCAGCTTAGCGGCCTACGAGCAGTACTTC.

The rearrangement joins TRBV2 to TRBJ2-7; D is possibly TRBD1 (5 bases). Germline loops: CDR1 SNHLY, CDR2 FYNNEI. The CDR3 sequence is 15 residues long. The germline V and J ends were trimmed by 10 bases and 2 bases, with 21 bases remaining between them. CDR3 loop: CATLRVEPPPYEQYF. CDR3 DNA: TGTGCCACCCTCAGGGTCGAACCCCCACCCTACGAGCAGTACTTC.

V is TRBV27 and J is TRBJ1-5; TRBD1 agrees at 8 bases. This CDR3 region has 15 residues. The V gene end was trimmed by 2 bases and the J gene end by 7 bases; junction bases not matched to a gene: 7. Germline CDR1 and CDR2: MNHEY and SMNVEV (reference sequence). The CDR3, as DNA: TGTGCCAGCAGTTTAGGTCAGGGGGCACGGCAGCCCCAGCATTTT. It codes for CASSLGQGARQPQHF.

In its sample, this clone was seen a few times. The chain links TRBV11-2 to TRBJ2-1; D gene ambiguous. There are 12 residues in the CDR3. V was cut by 2 bases and J by 6 bases, with 5 bases left in between. Germline loops: CDR1 SGHAT, CDR2 FQNNGV. This CDR3 reads CASSLFVNEQFF. In DNA, the CDR3 is TGTGCCAGCAGCTTATTCGTCAATGAGCAGTTCTTC.

The V and J genes are TRBV5-1 and TRBJ2-3; D might be TRBD1 (5 bases). This CDR3 region has 14 residues. The V gene's germline CDR1 is SGHRS and CDR2 YFSETQ. Trimming removed 0 bases at V and 2 bases at J, with 7 bases between. CDR3 loop: CASSLGQTTDTQYF. In nucleotides, the CDR3 is TGCGCCAGCAGCTTGGGACAGACCACAGATACGCAGTATTTT. Based on the CDR3 plus reference TRBV5-1 and TRBJ2-3, the full variable domain is KAGVTQTPRYLIKTRGQQVTLSCSPISGHRSVSWYQQTPGQGLQFLFEYFSETQRNKGNFPGRFSGRQFSNSRSEMNVSTLELGDSALYLCASSLGQTTDTQYFGPGTRLTVL.

The rearrangement joins TRBV5-5 to TRBJ1-5; 11 nucleotides align to TRBD1. From germline, CDR1 is SGHKS and CDR2 YYEKEE (reference sequence). The CDR3 has 15 amino acids. With V trimmed by 2 bases and J by 6 bases, 4 bases remained unmatched. The CDR3, as DNA: TGTGCCAGCAGCTTCGGGGGGACAGGGGGTCAGCCCCAGCATTTT. Protein: CASSFGGTGGQPQHF.

The J gene is TRBJ1-2, the V gene TRBV6-5; maybe TRBD1 (5 bases). Germline CDR1 reads MNHEY; CDR2 reads SVGAGI. With 6 bases removed from V and 4 bases from J, the gap between germline ends came to 12 bases. CDR3 length: 13 residues. The CDR3 here is CASRQTAVYGYTF. As DNA, the CDR3 is TGTGCCAGCAGACAGACAGCAGTCTATGGCTACACCTTC.

This chain links TRBV15 with TRBJ2-4, with 10 bases that match TRBD1. V lost 3 bases, J lost 8 bases, and 7 bases stayed unmatched. The CDR3 consists of 15 residues. Looked up from germline, CDR1 is LNHNV and CDR2 is YYDKDF (reference sequence). The CDR3, as DNA: TGTGCCACCAGCAGGCCGACAGGGGGCGAGCACATTCAGTACTTC. Residues: CATSRPTGGEHIQYF.

Written as DNA, the CDR3 is TGCGCCAGCAGTTTCCCCTGGGGCCCTCCGGATCAGCCCCAGCATTTT. Translation: CASSFPWGPPDQPQHF. The chain has TRBV4-1 and TRBJ1-5, with D tentatively TRBD1 (5 bases). CDR3 size: 16 residues. CDR1 MGHRA and CDR2 YSYEKL come from the germline V gene. The V end lost 6 bases, the J end lost 5 bases, and 20 bases lay between the germline ends.

The rearrangement joins TRBV5-1 to TRBJ1-2, with 10 bases aligning to TRBD1. V trimming: 6 bases; J trimming: 7 bases; junction bases outside the gene matches: 9. The length of the CDR3 is 14 residues. Germline values: CDR1 SGHRS, CDR2 YFSETQ. CDR3 residues: CASKPTGGFSGYTF. CDR3 DNA sequence: TGCGCCAGCAAACCGACAGGGGGCTTTTCTGGCTACACCTTC.

This chain connects TRBV11-3 to TRBJ2-5, with 10 bases identical to TRBD1. The CDR3 sequence is 16 residues long. Trimming cost V 5 bases and J 5 bases; bases outside gene matches: 11. Germline-derived CDR1 and CDR2 are SGHNT and YENEEA. As DNA, the CDR3 is TGTGCCAGCAGCGCTCGGGACAGGGGCAACGGGGAGACCCAGTACTTC. Amino acids: CASSARDRGNGETQYF.

This clone was detected only a few times. This rearrangement joins TRBV11-2 to TRBJ1-5; TRBD1 agrees at 7 bases. V lost 2 bases and J lost 7; bases outside the gene matches: 8. Germline V lookup: CDR1 SGHAT, CDR2 FQNNGV. This CDR3 comprises 15 residues. The CDR3 is CASSLQQGPGQPQHF. Written as DNA, the CDR3 is TGTGCCAGCAGCTTACAACAGGGGCCAGGGCAGCCCCAGCATTTT.

This chain joins TRBV5-1 and TRBJ1-1, with 8 bases matching TRBD1. Unmatched junction bases numbered 8, after V lost 4 bases and J lost 0 bases. The CDR3 sequence is 16 residues long. Germline lookup yields CDR1 SGHRS and CDR2 YFSETQ. The CDR3 coding sequence is TGCGCCAGCAGCCCCGGTTGGGGACAGGTGAACACTGAAGCTTTCTTT. This gives the protein CASSPGWGQVNTEAFF.

The chain links TRBV5-4 to TRBJ2-7; TRBD2 matches 8 bases. This CDR3 spans 13 amino acids. Germline V lookup: CDR1 SGHNT, CDR2 YYREEE (reference sequence). V trimming: 4 bases; J trimming: 6 bases; junction bases outside the gene matches: 6. The CDR3 nucleotides are TGTGCCAGCAGCCGCGGACTAGCCGTCGAGCAGTACTTC. Translation: CASSRGLAVEQYF.

This clone was seen only a few times. The rearrangement joins TRBV14 to TRBJ2-7; D is unclear. Trimming took off 0 bases at V and 3 bases at J, with 6 bases between the two ends. This CDR3 spans 13 amino acids. The germline CDR1 and CDR2 sequences are SGHDN and FVKESK. CDR3 nucleotide sequence: TGTGCCAGCAGCCAAGATTTCTTCTACGAGCAGTACTTC. It yields the protein CASSQDFFYEQYF. The full variable domain, its missing parts supplied by reference TRBV14 and TRBJ2-7, is EAGVTQFPSHSVIEKGQTVTLRCDPISGHDNLYWYRRVMGKEIKFLLHFVKESKQDESGMPNNRFLAERTGGTYSTLKVQPAELEDSGVYFCASSQDFFYEQYFGPGTRLTVT.

The V and J genes are TRBV3-1 (or the pseudogene TRBV3-2) and TRBJ1-6; D gene unclear. The CDR3 extends over 13 amino acids. CDR1 is LGHDT and CDR2 is YNNKEL in the germline V gene (reference sequence). V was trimmed by 5 bases and J by 7 bases, leaving 9 bases between them. DNA of the CDR3: TGTGCCAGCAGCGAACCCAGGAATTCACCCCTCCACTTT. It yields the protein CASSEPRNSPLHF.

The chain joins TRBV18 to TRBJ2-7; TRBD2 matches at 10 bases. Trimming removed 6 bases from V and 6 bases from J; junction bases left unmatched: 11. The length of the CDR3 is 15 residues. Germline CDR1 and CDR2: KGHSH and LQKENI. The CDR3 is CASSWEAGGVSEQYF. The CDR3 DNA sequence: TGTGCCAGCTCTTGGGAAGCGGGAGGGGTCTCCGAGCAGTACTTC.

The chain combines TRBV5-6 with TRBJ1-3; D gene ambiguous. CDR3 length equals 17 residues. Trimming removed 0 bases from V and 0 bases from J, with 13 bases in between. Germline V gene sequence: CDR1 SGHDT, CDR2 YYEEEE. The CDR3 reads CASSLAMEYSSGNTIYF. The DNA for the CDR3 is TGTGCCAGCAGCTTGGCAATGGAGTATTCCTCTGGAAACACCATATATTTT.

A word on this clone: Other nucleotide sequences in the sample specify the same CDR3. The chain combines TRBV5-1 with TRBJ2-1, with 10 bases matching TRBD2. J was trimmed by 4 bases and V by 0 bases; bases with no gene match: 4. The CDR3 runs 16 residues. Germline assignment: CDR1 SGHRS and CDR2 YFSETQ. The CDR3 here is CASSLDGLAAYNEQFF. CDR3 sequence (DNA): TGCGCCAGCAGCTTGGACGGACTAGCGGCTTACAATGAGCAGTTCTTC.

J is TRBJ2-7 and V is TRBV6-6; 10 bases map to TRBD2. The germline CDR1 and CDR2 sequences are MNHNY and SVGAGI (reference sequence). The ends lost 6 bases at V and 1 base at J; junction bases unmatched: 6. CDR3 length: 15 amino acids. The CDR3: CASRTSGFLSYEQYF. DNA of the CDR3: TGTGCCAGCAGGACTAGCGGGTTCCTTTCCTACGAGCAGTACTTC.

This rearrangement joins TRBV6-4 to TRBJ1-6; D may be TRBD1 (6 bases). The V gene's germline CDR1 is MRHNA and CDR2 SNTAGT. V shed 2 bases and J shed 0 bases, with 14 bases lying between them. This CDR3 contains 18 residues. The chain's CDR3 is CASSDGAGASSYNSPLHF. The CDR3 nucleotides read TGTGCCAGCAGTGACGGGGCAGGGGCCAGCTCCTATAATTCACCCCTCCACTTT.

This chain connects TRBV3-1 (or the pseudogene TRBV3-2) to TRBJ1-5; a weak D match, TRBD1 (5 bases). Germline CDR1 LGHDT, CDR2 YNNKEL (reference sequence). V lost 2 bases and J lost 13, with 12 bases in between. The CDR3 contains 12 residues. The CDR3 loop reads CASSQSKGIQHF. The CDR3 nucleotides read TGTGCCAGCAGCCAAAGTAAGGGGATTCAGCATTTT.

V is TRBV6-2 or TRBV6-3 and J is TRBJ2-7; 9 positions agree with TRBD2. V gave up 0 bases and J gave up 3 bases; unmatched junction bases: 3. Germline V gene data show CDR1 as MNHEY and CDR2 as SVGEGT. CDR3 size: 15 residues. The CDR3 sequence: CASSYSYSGSYEQYF. DNA for the CDR3: TGTGCCAGCAGTTACTCCTATAGCGGGAGCTACGAGCAGTACTTC.

This sequence joins TRBV15 and TRBJ1-5; 10 bases agree with TRBD1. After removal of 3 bases from V and 7 bases from J, the junction contained 9 bases not matched to a gene. The CDR3 covers 16 residues. CDR1 LNHNV and CDR2 YYDKDF come from the germline V gene (reference sequence). This CDR3 is CATSSRGTGVDQPQHF. Here the CDR3 DNA reads TGTGCCACCAGCAGCCGCGGGACAGGGGTTGACCAGCCCCAGCATTTT.

This clone has more than one count but fewer than ten. V usage is TRBV7-9 and J usage is TRBJ2-7, with 10 positions matching TRBD1. Germline V lookup: CDR1 SEHNR, CDR2 FQNEAQ (reference sequence). The CDR3 contains 15 residues. Losses at the gene ends were 5 bases for V and 2 bases for J; bases not matched to a gene: 6. CDR3 in amino acids: CASSPRTGGPYEQYF. The CDR3 DNA follows: TGTGCCAGCAGCCCCCGGACAGGGGGGCCCTACGAGCAGTACTTC.

The chain has TRBV18 and TRBJ1-2, with 11 nucleotides matching TRBD1. The CDR3 sequence is 16 residues long. Per germline, CDR1 KGHSH and CDR2 LQKENI. The trim removed 0 bases at V and 3 bases at J, leaving 3 bases unmatched. CDR3 bases: TGTGCCAGCTCACCACCTGGGGACAGGGGGTACTATGGCTACACCTTC. The encoded protein is CASSPPGDRGYYGYTF. Using reference TRBV18 and TRBJ1-2 for the parts outside the CDR3, the full variable domain is NAGVMQNPRHLVRRRGQEARLRCSPMKGHSHVYWYRQLPEEGLKFMVYLQKENIIDESGMPKERFSAEFPKEGPSILRIQQVVRGDSAAYFCASSPPGDRGYYGYTFGSGTRLTVV.

The rearrangement joins TRBV7-6 to TRBJ1-5, with no clear D. The CDR3 totals 14 residues. V shed 0 bases and J shed 6 bases, with 9 bases lying between them. CDR1 is SGHVS and CDR2 is FNYEAQ in the germline V gene. The CDR3 region has the DNA TGTGCCAGCAGCTTAGCAGTCACATCTCAGCCCCAGCATTTT. It encodes CASSLAVTSQPQHF.